A selection of T cell receptor beta chains follows, all from one sample in a study of T cell repertoires in cytomegalovirus infection. TCRdb reanalysed the reads using MiXCR and keeps one entry per CDR3 protein. The repertoire holds approximately 280,000 distinct CDR3 sequences, with 22% as singletons. Their specific antigens are unknown. The input for sequencing was cultured PBMCs, taken from culture after CMV antigen stimulation. All receptors derive from a human donor in good health (CMV status not recorded). Some clones in this sample may be carry-over from other donors' samples. Each CDR3 is given with its conserved first and last residue. Fields, in order: D gene, J gene, V gene, clone size, CDR3 length, CDR3 DNA, CDR3 protein. A D gene is named only where the DNA matches it firmly. Some rows have no size entry. The others give once, few or many, or a class for an expanded clone.

D: .; J: TRBJ1-1; V: TRBV15; size: .; length: 14; DNA: TGTGCCACCAGCAGAGATGTGGGGAGCACTGAAGCTTTCTTT; CDR3: CATSRDVGSTEAFF
D: .; J: TRBJ2-1; V: TRBV7-9; size: few; length: 14; DNA: TGTGCCAGCAGCTTAGCGGCCTCCTACAATGAGCAGTTCTTC; CDR3: CASSLAASYNEQFF
D: .; J: TRBJ1-5; V: TRBV20-1; size: .; length: 14; DNA: TGCAGTGCTTTCCAGGGTAGCGGCAATCAGCCCCAGCATTTT; CDR3: CSAFQGSGNQPQHF
D: .; J: TRBJ2-2; V: TRBV5-1; size: .; length: 12; DNA: TGCGCCAGCAGCCGCGTGGCCGGGGAGCTGTTTTTT; CDR3: CASSRVAGELFF
D: .; J: TRBJ2-5; V: TRBV7-7; size: many; length: 14; DNA: TGTGCTAGCAGCAGAGAGGGCAGCCTCACGGCCCAGTACTTC; CDR3: CASSREGSLTAQYF
D: TRBD1; J: TRBJ2-2; V: TRBV2; size: .; length: 17; DNA: TGTGCCAGCAACCCTCGGACCGGGACAGCGACCACCGGGGAGCTGTTTTTT; CDR3: CASNPRTGTATTGELFF
D: TRBD2; J: TRBJ2-1; V: TRBV18; size: .; length: 17; DNA: TGTGCCAGCTCACCAGTTCTAGCGGGGTTGACTTCGGATGAGCAGTTCTTC; CDR3: CASSPVLAGLTSDEQFF
D: .; J: TRBJ2-3; V: TRBV7-2; size: many; length: 16; DNA: TGTGCCAGCAGCTTAGGGGCCGCCAACATGTTCGATACGCAGTATTTT; CDR3: CASSLGAANMFDTQYF
D: .; J: TRBJ2-1; V: TRBV19; size: few; length: 16; DNA: TGTGCCAGTAGTATAAGGGCAGGGGTGGATTTCAATGAGCAGTTCTTC; CDR3: CASSIRAGVDFNEQFF
D: .; J: TRBJ2-3; V: TRBV5-5; size: few; length: 15; DNA: TGTGCCAGCAGCTTGGCCCGGGCAAGTACAGATACGCAGTATTTT; CDR3: CASSLARASTDTQYF
D: TRBD2; J: TRBJ2-3; V: TRBV7-8; size: few; length: 14; DNA: TGTGCCACCCGCTCCGTACTAGCGGGAGATACGCAGTATTTT; CDR3: CATRSVLAGDTQYF
D: .; J: TRBJ2-5; V: TRBV6-5; size: .; length: 14; DNA: TGTGCCAGCAGTTACAACCTAGCCCCAGAGACCCAGTACTTC; CDR3: CASSYNLAPETQYF
D: .; J: TRBJ2-3; V: TRBV12-3/TRBV12-4; size: .; length: 14; DNA: TGTGCCAGCAGCCGCGAGGGGGTATGGGACTCGCAGTATTTT; CDR3: CASSREGVWDSQYF
D: TRBD2; J: TRBJ2-1; V: TRBV7-7; size: many; length: 15; DNA: TGTGCCAGCAGCTTATGGCGGGAGGGCCAGGGTGAGCAGTTCTTC; CDR3: CASSLWREGQGEQFF
D: .; J: TRBJ2-5; V: TRBV11-3; size: .; length: 14; DNA: TGTGCCAGCAGCTTAGAGAGTTTTCAAGAGACCCAGTACTTC; CDR3: CASSLESFQETQYF
D: TRBD2; J: TRBJ2-1; V: TRBV25-1; size: .; length: 15; DNA: TGTGCCAGCAGTGGGACTAGCGGGAGCGGCAATGAGCAGTTCTTC; CDR3: CASSGTSGSGNEQFF
D: .; J: TRBJ2-5; V: TRBV6-2/TRBV6-3; size: .; length: 15; DNA: TGTGCCAGCAGTTACTTGAACCCAAGGCAAGAGACCCAGTACTTC; CDR3: CASSYLNPRQETQYF
D: .; J: TRBJ2-2; V: TRBV10-2; size: many; length: 17; DNA: TGCGCCAGCAGAAAGCCAGGGGGGGGCTGGAACACCGGGGAGCTGTTTTTT; CDR3: CASRKPGGGWNTGELFF
D: TRBD2; J: TRBJ2-1; V: TRBV6-2/TRBV6-3; size: .; length: 16; DNA: TGTGCCAGCAGTTACTTAGCGGGAGAGGGGAACAATGAGCAGTTCTTC; CDR3: CASSYLAGEGNNEQFF
D: TRBD1; J: TRBJ1-2; V: TRBV28; size: .; length: 14; DNA: TGTGCCAGCAGCCTTGCACAGGGGGTCAATGGCTACACCTTC; CDR3: CASSLAQGVNGYTF
D: TRBD2; J: TRBJ2-1; V: TRBV10-3; size: .; length: 17; DNA: TGTGCCATCAGTGAACTAGCGGGAGGGCCGGACTACAATGAGCAGTTCTTC; CDR3: CAISELAGGPDYNEQFF
D: .; J: TRBJ1-3; V: TRBV7-9; size: once; length: 11; DNA: TGTGCCAGCAGCTTAGGGAGTACCATATATTTT; CDR3: CASSLGSTIYF
D: .; J: TRBJ1-2; V: TRBV7-9; size: .; length: 13; DNA: TGTGCCAGCACCCCCAGGGAAACCGGTGGCTACACCTTC; CDR3: CASTPRETGGYTF
D: TRBD1; J: TRBJ1-1; V: TRBV7-9; size: many; length: 14; DNA: TGTGCCAGCACCCCCGACAGGGGATGGACTGAAGCTTTCTTT; CDR3: CASTPDRGWTEAFF
D: TRBD2; J: TRBJ2-1; V: TRBV7-3; size: few; length: 16; DNA: TGTGCCAGCAGCTTAGGAGCGGGAGGGATCTACAATGAGCAGTTCTTC; CDR3: CASSLGAGGIYNEQFF
D: .; J: TRBJ1-2; V: TRBV29-1; size: .; length: 11; DNA: TGCAGCGTTGGCCAGAACTATGGCTACACCTTC; CDR3: CSVGQNYGYTF
D: .; J: TRBJ2-5; V: TRBV7-6; size: many; length: 15; DNA: TGTGCCAGCAGCCAAACAGCCGGGGTAGAAGAGACCCAGTACTTC; CDR3: CASSQTAGVEETQYF
D: TRBD2; J: TRBJ2-7; V: TRBV5-6; size: few; length: 15; DNA: TGTGCCAGCAGCTTGATGTCTAGCGGGAGGGCTCAGCAGTACTTC; CDR3: CASSLMSSGRAQQYF
D: TRBD2; J: TRBJ2-5; V: TRBV7-2; size: many; length: 14; DNA: TGTGCCAGCAGCTTAAGACTAGCCGAAGAGACCCAGTACTTC; CDR3: CASSLRLAEETQYF
D: .; J: TRBJ1-2; V: TRBV12-3/TRBV12-4; size: .; length: 12; DNA: TGTGCCAGCAGTTTGAGGGCGCGGGGCTACACCTTC; CDR3: CASSLRARGYTF
D: .; J: TRBJ2-3; V: TRBV7-2; size: many; length: 13; DNA: TGTGCCAGCTCCGGGGCCAAAACAGATACGCAGTATTTT; CDR3: CASSGAKTDTQYF
D: .; J: TRBJ2-1; V: TRBV7-9; size: .; length: 14; DNA: TGTGCCAGCAGCTTAGTTCGCGGTGTGGATGAGCAGTTCTTC; CDR3: CASSLVRGVDEQFF
D: .; J: TRBJ2-7; V: TRBV20-1; size: .; length: 13; DNA: TGCAGTGCCCACGGGGACGTGGGCTACGAGCAGTACTTC; CDR3: CSAHGDVGYEQYF
D: .; J: TRBJ1-1; V: TRBV7-6; size: many; length: 13; DNA: TGTGCCAGCAGCTTAACGTTGGGGGCTGAAGCTTTCTTT; CDR3: CASSLTLGAEAFF
D: .; J: TRBJ1-2; V: TRBV7-8; size: few; length: 16; DNA: TGTGCCAGCAGCTTAGCGCTTCGGGCAGGTCCTAGCCTTTACACCTTC; CDR3: CASSLALRAGPSLYTF
D: .; J: TRBJ2-5; V: TRBV12-3/TRBV12-4; size: many; length: 14; DNA: TGTGCCAGCAGCCTCGGCGGAGGGAAGGAGACCCAGTACTTC; CDR3: CASSLGGGKETQYF
D: TRBD2; J: TRBJ2-2; V: TRBV13; size: .; length: 15; DNA: TGTGCCAGCAGCTACTTAGCGGGAGACACCGGGGAGCTGTTTTTT; CDR3: CASSYLAGDTGELFF
D: .; J: TRBJ1-2; V: TRBV6-2/TRBV6-3; size: many; length: 14; DNA: TGTGCCAGCAGTTCCCGACGGGGGCTCGATGGCTACACCTTC; CDR3: CASSSRRGLDGYTF
D: .; J: TRBJ1-1; V: TRBV10-3; size: few; length: 15; DNA: TGTGCCATCAGTGCGGGGGGTTCGGATCGTACCGAAGCTTTCTTT; CDR3: CAISAGGSDRTEAFF
D: .; J: TRBJ2-1; V: TRBV20-1; size: .; length: 16; DNA: TGCAGTGCTAGCCCTAATCTAGGCGGGATAGGCAATGAGCAGTTCTTC; CDR3: CSASPNLGGIGNEQFF